This is a list of T cell receptor beta chains from one sample in a study of a mutant IDH1 vaccine in newly diagnosed glioma. Antigens of these TCRs are unknown. The table came from immunoSEQ multiplex PCR; TCRdb's copy has only in-frame clones and leaves some out. The sample lists roughly 120,000 clones; around 80% were seen once. The specimen was PBMCs, collected from a glioma patient whose treatment included an IDH1 peptide vaccine. The receptors here all came from a middle-aged man with glioma. The CDR3 runs from the conserved cysteine through the conserved F or W. A D gene is named only where the DNA matches it firmly. Size is stated for part of the rows, as once, few or many counts, or as a class when the clone is expanded.

NA	NA	TRBV4-2	TRBJ1-3	TGTGCCAGCAGCCAAGAGAGGCAGCCCTCTGGAAACACCATATATTTT	CASSQERQPSGNTIYF
NA	NA	TRBV10-3	TRBJ1-1	TGTGCCATCAGTACCTTCGCAGGGACGAACACTGAAGCTTTCTTT	CAISTFAGTNTEAFF
TRBD1	NA	TRBV5-4	TRBJ1-4	TGTGCCAGCAGCTTTCGGACAGGGGGTGCTAATGAAAAACTGTTTTTT	CASSFRTGGANEKLFF
NA	NA	TRBV7-2	TRBJ1-4	TGTGCCAGCAGCTTCGGTGCCTTCGAGGCTAATGAAAAACTGTTTTTT	CASSFGAFEANEKLFF
NA	NA	TRBV7-3	TRBJ1-1	TGTGCCAGCAGCTTATTCCCACAGGGCGAAGCTTTCTTT	CASSLFPQGEAFF
NA	NA	TRBV21-1	TRBJ2-3	TGTGCCAGCAGCAAAGTGGGGGCAGATACGCAGTATTTT	CASSKVGADTQYF
TRBD2	once	TRBV5-1	TRBJ2-3	TGCGCCAGCATCCCACCTAGCGGGAGTATGGATACGCAGTATTTT	CASIPPSGSMDTQYF
TRBD1	NA	TRBV2	TRBJ1-5	TGTGCCAGCAGCCCAGGGGGGGTTCAGCCCCAGCATTTT	CASSPGGVQPQHF
TRBD2	NA	TRBV5-6	TRBJ2-3	TGTGCCAGCAGCTTGGTCTTAGCTCTAGCGGGAGCGAAAGATACGCAGTATTTT	CASSLVLALAGAKDTQYF
TRBD1	NA	TRBV19	TRBJ1-2	TGTGCCAGTAGTTTGGGACAGACTAACTATGGCTACACCTTC	CASSLGQTNYGYTF
NA	NA	TRBV9	TRBJ2-3	TGTGCCAGCAAACGTTTATTCGGGACAGATACGCAGTATTTT	CASKRLFGTDTQYF
NA	NA	TRBV6-5	TRBJ1-3	TGTGCCAGCAGTTACTCTTCCGGCTCTGGAAACACCATATATTTT	CASSYSSGSGNTIYF
TRBD2	NA	TRBV19	TRBJ2-5	TGTGCCAGTAGTATCCTAGCGGGGGTCTTGGAGACCCAGTACTTC	CASSILAGVLETQYF